The 23 T cell receptor beta chains in this list originate from one sample, sequenced in a study of shared T cell receptors in the human thymus. TCRdb's copy holds only in-frame clones and misses some; the assay was immunoSEQ multiplex PCR. The sample yields about 660,000 clones, about 90% seen once. This sample was also put to use in a study of human thymus T cells.

The sample taken for sequencing was thymocytes. The receptor source for this set is a boy younger than two with a congenital heart defect.

In its sample, this clone was seen once. The chain carries TRBV12-1 and TRBJ1-5; the table's D call, TRBD1, was not checked against the DNA. TRBV12-1 is shown as a pseudogene. This CDR3 comprises 15 residues. CDR3 region: CASSFKGGPLWPQHF. Here the CDR3 DNA reads TGTGCCAGCAGCTTTAAAGGTGGGCCCTTATGGCCCCAGCATTTT.

The rearrangement joins TRBV4-1 to TRBJ2-7, with D maybe TRBD1 (5 bases). This CDR3 is built from 14 residues. CDR1 MGHRA and CDR2 YSYEKL come from the germline V gene. Trimming removed 3 bases at V and 0 bases at J, with 9 bases between. The DNA for the CDR3 is TGCGCCAGCAGCCAGCGACAGTTCTCCTACGAGCAGTACTTC. The encoded protein is CASSQRQFSYEQYF.

This rearrangement joins TRBV4-3 to TRBJ2-1; D is possibly TRBD2 (5 bases). Germline V CDR1 and CDR2: LGHNA, YSLEER. The CDR3 runs to 17 residues. V lost 1 base, J lost 6 bases, and 19 bases lay in between. The CDR3 is CASSQGLAGFRFNEQFF. CDR3 DNA sequence: TGCGCCAGCAGCCAAGGTCTCGCGGGCTTTAGGTTCAATGAGCAGTTCTTC.

Notes on this clone: Other DNA sequences of this sample code for an identical CDR3. V usage is TRBV5-1 and J usage is TRBJ2-3; 9 bases fit TRBD2. After removal of 2 bases from V and 1 base from J, the junction contained 2 bases not matched to a gene. CDR1 SGHRS and CDR2 YFSETQ come from the germline V gene. The CDR3 runs to 15 residues. The CDR3 here is CASSLAGGGTDTQYF. CDR3 bases: TGCGCCAGCAGCTTAGCGGGAGGCGGCACAGATACGCAGTATTTT.

The chain is built from TRBV11-2 and TRBJ2-2; 9 bases match TRBD2. Looked up from germline, CDR1 is SGHAT and CDR2 is FQNNGV. The CDR3 sequence is 16 residues long. Germline trimming cut 2 bases from V and 7 bases from J; bases unmatched to any gene: 8. The CDR3 loop reads CASSLRREGSIGELFF. The CDR3 bases are TGTGCCAGCAGCTTAAGGCGGGAGGGTTCTATCGGGGAGCTGTTTTTT.

This clone was recorded only once. V and J are TRBV28 and TRBJ2-7, with a weak D call TRBD1 (6 bases). This CDR3 comprises 14 residues. Trimming stripped 6 bases from V and 4 bases from J, with 16 bases between. CDR1 is MDHEN and CDR2 is SYDVKM in the germline V gene. The CDR3 DNA sequence: TGTGCCAGCAGCCTTAGGACAGCCGGATACGAGCAGTACTTC. As protein: CASSLRTAGYEQYF.

The rearrangement links TRBV4-1 to TRBJ2-7, with 10 bases matching TRBD1. Germline V gene lookup returns CDR1 MGHRA and CDR2 YSYEKL. CDR3 length equals 16 residues. V lost 0 bases to trimming and J lost 6 bases; unmatched junction nucleotides: 8. The CDR3 nucleotides are TGCGCCAGCAGCCAAGAAGGAGGGACAGGGGCTAGCGAGCAGTACTTC. Residues: CASSQEGGTGASEQYF.

This chain links TRBV30 with TRBJ1-4; perhaps TRBD1 as D (5 bases). The length of the CDR3 is 13 residues. Germline V gene lookup returns CDR1 GTSNPN and CDR2 SVGIG (reference sequence). The ends were cut back, 0 bases at V and 5 bases at J, with 7 bases in the middle. CDR3 loop: CAWSVRGNEKLFF. DNA for the CDR3: TGTGCCTGGAGTGTACGGGGGAATGAAAAACTGTTTTTT.

V is TRBV5-1 and J is TRBJ2-1; 8 bases are a match to TRBD2. The ends lost 1 base at V and 0 bases at J; junction bases unmatched: 15. From germline, CDR1 is SGHRS and CDR2 YFSETQ. This CDR3 contains 20 residues. Here the CDR3 DNA reads TGCGCCAGCAGCTTGTGGTCGGCGGGAGGCCCACCTAGCTCCTACAATGAGCAGTTCTTC. This encodes CASSLWSAGGPPSSYNEQFF.

The rearrangement joins TRBV5-6 to TRBJ1-5; no firm D call. Germline V gene lookup returns CDR1 SGHDT and CDR2 YYEEEE. Trimming took 0 bases from V and 6 from J, leaving 13 bases between them. The CDR3 runs to 15 residues. The CDR3 DNA sequence: TGTGCCAGCAGCTTGGGTCCGGGGTCCGGTCAGCCCCAGCATTTT. Residues: CASSLGPGSGQPQHF. The whole variable domain, filled in from reference TRBV5-6 and TRBJ1-5, reads DAGVTQSPTHLIKTRGQQVTLRCSPKSGHDTVSWYQQALGQGPQFIFQYYEEEERQRGNFPDRFSGHQFPNYSSELNVNALLLGDSALYLCASSLGPGSGQPQHFGDGTRLSIL.

This rearrangement joins TRBV28 to TRBJ1-4; the D is unclear. This CDR3 is built from 22 residues. Germline CDR1 reads MDHEN; CDR2 reads SYDVKM. Trimming removed 4 bases at V and 0 bases at J, with 30 bases between. The CDR3 bases are TGTGCCAGCAGTTCCCGCCCCGTTGACTGGGTCAGCTACGAAACAACTAATGAAAAACTGTTTTTT. Translated, it gives CASSSRPVDWVSYETTNEKLFF. The entire variable domain, with the rest obtained from reference TRBV28 and TRBJ1-4, is as follows: DVKVTQSSRYLVKRTGEKVFLECVQDMDHENMFWYRQDPGLGLRLIYFSYDVKMKEKGDIPEGYSVSREKKERFSLILESASTNQTSMYLCASSSRPVDWVSYETTNEKLFFGSGTQLSVL.

The rearrangement uses TRBV11-2 and TRBJ1-3, with D unresolved. Trimming removed 1 base at V and 4 bases at J, with 8 bases between. Germline V gene data show CDR1 as SGHAT and CDR2 as FQNNGV. This CDR3 region has 14 residues. CDR3 coding DNA: TGTGCCAGCAGCTTAGCCGGACTCGGAAACACCATATATTTT. Translation: CASSLAGLGNTIYF.

The table lists this clone with a count of one. The V call is TRBV15, the J call TRBJ1-5; D call uncertain. This CDR3 comprises 14 residues. The V gene lost 8 bases and the J gene lost 1 base, with 12 bases spanning the gap. The germline CDR1 and CDR2 sequences are LNHNV and YYDKDF (reference sequence). In DNA form, the CDR3 reads TGTGCCACCTGCCCGGGGAAAAGCAATCAGCCCCAGCATTTT. Translating gives CATCPGKSNQPQHF.

The rearrangement links TRBV5-6 to TRBJ2-1; no clear D gene. CDR1 and CDR2 from the germline V gene are SGHDT and YYEEEE. Trimming removed 3 bases at V and 12 bases at J, with 25 bases between. The CDR3 covers 16 residues. CDR3 loop: CASSSYSEPTIRGQFF. CDR3 coding DNA: TGTGCCAGCAGCTCCTACTCAGAACCTACAATTAGAGGGCAGTTCTTC.

This chain joins TRBV12-5 and TRBJ2-2, with TRBD2 identical over 12 bases. Losses at the gene ends were 2 bases for V and 5 bases for J; bases not matched to a gene: 9. CDR1 and CDR2 (germline): LGHNT, FRNRAP. CDR3 length: 18 amino acids. CDR3 nucleotides: TGTGCTAGTGGTTTGTTCACTCTAGCGGGGGGGCGTACCGGGGAGCTGTTTTTT. Translating it yields CASGLFTLAGGRTGELFF.

This chain connects TRBV4-2 to TRBJ1-5; 9 nucleotides align to TRBD1. The CDR3 loop spans 17 amino acids. V lost 0 bases and J lost 5; bases outside the gene matches: 8. Per germline, CDR1 LGHNA and CDR2 YNFKEQ. CDR3 DNA sequence: TGTGCCAGCAGCCAAGATCATCACAGGGGGCTGGATCAGCCCCAGCATTTT. It yields the protein CASSQDHHRGLDQPQHF.

About this clone: At one end the junction does not follow the germline gene, possibly because of a read error. The V gene is TRBV9, the J gene TRBJ2-2, with 12 bases that match TRBD2. This CDR3 contains 19 residues. The V gene's germline CDR1 is SGDLS and CDR2 YYNGEE. The CDR3 sequence: CAGSVAPTSGRTVTGELFF. The DNA for the CDR3 is TGTGCCGGCAGCGTGGCACCTACTAGCGGGAGGACGGTCACCGGGGAGCTGTTTTTT.

CDR3: CASSRGLEETQYF. The CDR3 DNA follows: TGCGCCAGCAGCCGAGGACTAGAAGAGACCCAGTACTTC. The rearrangement links TRBV4-3 to TRBJ2-5, with 7 nucleotides matching TRBD2. The CDR3 consists of 13 residues. Unmatched junction bases numbered 2, after V lost 4 bases and J lost 3 bases. Germline loops: CDR1 LGHNA, CDR2 YSLEER.

The V and J genes are TRBV9 and TRBJ2-1; maybe TRBD2 (5 bases). CDR1 and CDR2 from the germline V gene are SGDLS and YYNGEE. The CDR3 extends over 16 amino acids. Trimming took off 3 bases at V and 0 bases at J, with 13 bases between the two ends. Here the CDR3 reads CASSARGRSSYNEQFF. In DNA, the CDR3 is TGTGCCAGCAGCGCACGAGGGCGGAGCTCCTACAATGAGCAGTTCTTC.

This clone was seen a single time. The chain recombines TRBV28 with TRBJ1-3, with a tentative D call TRBD1 (5 bases). Germline loops: CDR1 MDHEN, CDR2 SYDVKM. Trimming stripped 6 bases from V and 1 base from J, with 25 bases between. The CDR3 is 19 residues long. CDR3 sequence reads: CASRNQGPAPPPSGNTIYF. CDR3 coding DNA: TGTGCCAGCAGGAATCAGGGTCCGGCCCCACCGCCGTCTGGAAACACCATATATTTT.

J is TRBJ1-2 and V is TRBV6-1; TRBD1 aligns across 9 bases. J lost 6 bases, V lost 10 bases, and 12 bases had no gene match. Germline V lookup: CDR1 MNHNS, CDR2 SASEGT. The CDR3 consists of 14 residues. As DNA, the CDR3 is TGTGCCACTTACAGGGGGCGCGTCACGAATGGCTACACCTTC. Amino acids: CATYRGRVTNGYTF.

The chain is built from TRBV6-4 and TRBJ2-1; 10 bases agree with TRBD2. The CDR3 covers 15 residues. The germline gives CDR1 MRHNA, CDR2 SNTAGT. Unmatched junction bases numbered 6, after V lost 7 bases and J lost 3 bases. This CDR3 is CASINTSGDYNEQFF. DNA of the CDR3: TGTGCCAGCATCAACACTAGCGGGGACTACAATGAGCAGTTCTTC.

In this sample, this clone turned up once. The genes are TRBV5-6 and TRBJ2-1, with TRBD2 matching over 7 bases. V shed 0 bases and J 3 bases; nucleotides not matched to a gene: 12. CDR1 is SGHDT, CDR2 YYEEEE, per germline. The CDR3 contains 18 residues. The CDR3 loop reads CASSLGAGAALIYNEQFF. The DNA for the CDR3 is TGTGCCAGCAGCTTGGGGGCGGGAGCCGCGCTAATCTACAATGAGCAGTTCTTC.